A selection of T cell receptor beta chains follows, all from one sample in a study of T cells after yellow fever vaccination. Each CDR3 protein is one row after TCRdb ran MiXCR on the 5' RACE reads. The table includes around 330,000 distinct CDR3 sequences, around 3.6% detected once. The starting material was PBMCs, obtained on the day of the yellow fever booster vaccination. Receptors originate from a man aged 18-30 years who received the YFV17D yellow fever vaccine. CDR3s include the opening cysteine and the closing phenylalanine or tryptophan. Fields, in order: clone size, J gene, V gene, D gene, CDR3 DNA, CDR3 protein. The D gene is left open where the match is weak. Not every row has a clone size; where given, it reads once, few, many or a size class.

few,TRBJ1-5,TRBV19,.,TGTGCCAGTAGTATAGATCGGAGGGACAATCAGCCCCAGCATTTT,CASSIDRRDNQPQHF
.,TRBJ2-1,TRBV4-2,.,TGTGCCAGCAGCCAAGATTGGGGCGACTACAATGAGCAGTTCTTC,CASSQDWGDYNEQFF
many,TRBJ1-1,TRBV19,.,TGTGCCAGTAGTCAGTCTGTGAGCGCTGAAGCTTTCTTT,CASSQSVSAEAFF
many,TRBJ2-6,TRBV7-3,.,TGTGCCAGCAGCTTATGGGGGCTTGGGGCCAACGTCCTGACTTTC,CASSLWGLGANVLTF
.,TRBJ2-3,TRBV5-6,.,TGTGCCAGCAGCTTGATTCTCCAGAGCACAGATACGCAGTATTTT,CASSLILQSTDTQYF
many,TRBJ1-4,TRBV20-1,TRBD1,TGCAGTGCTTGGGACAGGTCCGGGGGAGAAAAACTGTTTTTT,CSAWDRSGGEKLFF
.,TRBJ2-5,TRBV24-1,TRBD1,TGTGCCACCAGGGGACAGTACCAAGAGACCCAGTACTTC,CATRGQYQETQYF
.,TRBJ1-5,TRBV3-1,.,TGTGCCAGCAGCCAAGGCGGGGGTTATAGCAATCAGCCCCAGCATTTT,CASSQGGGYSNQPQHF
.,TRBJ1-1,TRBV3-1,.,TGTGCCAGCAGCAACCACGGGGGTAACACTGAAGCTTTCTTT,CASSNHGGNTEAFF
many,TRBJ2-2,TRBV9,.,TGTGCCAGCGGCACCGGGGAGCTGTTTTTT,CASGTGELFF
.,TRBJ1-1,TRBV19,TRBD1,TGTGCCAGTAGCCCCTTACCGGGACAGGTGGACACTGAAGCTTTCTTT,CASSPLPGQVDTEAFF
few,TRBJ2-1,TRBV15,.,TGTGCCACTGCCGGGCCTTATACGCAGGGACCCTACAATGAGCAGTTCTTC,CATAGPYTQGPYNEQFF
.,TRBJ2-5,TRBV20-1,.,TGCAGTGCGGTAACGCAAGTCCAAGAGACCCAGTACTTC,CSAVTQVQETQYF
few,TRBJ2-2,TRBV4-3,TRBD1,TGCGCCAGCAGCTATAGACAGGGGGCAAACACCGGGGAGCTGTTTTTT,CASSYRQGANTGELFF
few,TRBJ2-1,TRBV6-2/TRBV6-3,.,TGTGCCAGCCGGCCCAGGGGGCTAGCGGGCTTCGTGGAGCAGTTCTTC,CASRPRGLAGFVEQFF
many,TRBJ2-2,TRBV7-9,.,TGTGCCAGCAGCTTTGAGGAGCTGTTTTTT,CASSFEELFF
many,TRBJ2-2,TRBV6-2/TRBV6-3,.,TGTGCCAGCACATATACTTTTGGCAGGGCGAACACCGGGGAGCTGTTTTTT,CASTYTFGRANTGELFF
many,TRBJ1-5,TRBV24-1,TRBD1,TGTGCCACCAGTGGGACAGGCGTCGGCAATCAGCCCCAGCATTTT,CATSGTGVGNQPQHF
.,TRBJ2-5,TRBV29-1,.,TGCAGCGTTGAAGGGACAGTAGAGACCCAGTACTTC,CSVEGTVETQYF
.,TRBJ2-1,TRBV27,TRBD1,TGTGCCAGCTCCGACAGGGGGATCACCTACAATGAGCAGTTCTTC,CASSDRGITYNEQFF
.,TRBJ1-4,TRBV3-1,.,TGTGCCAGCACCCGGTCAACTAATGAAAAACTGTTTTTT,CASTRSTNEKLFF
few,TRBJ1-3,TRBV5-1,.,TGCGCCAGCAGCGATCAGCCGGACATCTCTGGAAACACCATATATTTT,CASSDQPDISGNTIYF
many,TRBJ2-3,TRBV5-1,.,TGCGCCAGCAGCTTGGGTAGGCAACGCACAGATACGCAGTATTTT,CASSLGRQRTDTQYF
.,TRBJ1-2,TRBV20-1,.,TGCAGTGCTAGAGACGGCAGGATATTCTATGGCTACACCTTC,CSARDGRIFYGYTF
many,TRBJ1-2,TRBV29-1,.,TGCAGCGTTGAACCCCCCAACTATGGCTACACCTTC,CSVEPPNYGYTF
many,TRBJ2-7,TRBV5-1,TRBD2,TGCGCCAGCAGCCCGGGACTAGCCATCAACGAGCAGTACTTC,CASSPGLAINEQYF
.,TRBJ2-1,TRBV27,TRBD1,TGTGCCAGCAGTTTATCTCACGGGACAGGGGAACGCAATGAGCAGTTCTTC,CASSLSHGTGERNEQFF
few,TRBJ2-5,TRBV6-2/TRBV6-3,.,TGTGCCAGCAGTTTTGTACAGCAAGAGACCCAGTACTTC,CASSFVQQETQYF
many,TRBJ2-2,TRBV7-2,.,TGTGCCAGCAGCCTCGGGGGCCCCACCGGGGAGCTGTTTTTT,CASSLGGPTGELFF
many,TRBJ2-3,TRBV11-2,.,TGTGCCAGCAGCTTAGTCGGGAAACCGGCGCAGTATTTT,CASSLVGKPAQYF
many,TRBJ1-3,TRBV6-5,.,TGTGCCAGCAGTTCGGGGGACGGGCACTCTGGAAACACCATATATTTT,CASSSGDGHSGNTIYF
many,TRBJ1-1,TRBV7-2,.,TGTGCCAGCAGCTTAGTAGGATATGGTGAAGCTTTCTTT,CASSLVGYGEAFF
many,TRBJ2-6,TRBV6-5,TRBD1,TGTGCCAGCAGCCAGGGGGCGGCTGGGGCCAACGTCCTGACTTTC,CASSQGAAGANVLTF
many,TRBJ2-1,TRBV2,TRBD2,TGTGCCAGCAGTGTCCTAGCGGGGGGATACAATGAGCAGTTCTTC,CASSVLAGGYNEQFF
many,TRBJ1-6,TRBV27,.,TGTGCCAGCAGCCTAGGGGGGGATTCACCCCTCCACTTT,CASSLGGDSPLHF
.,TRBJ2-3,TRBV12-3/TRBV12-4,.,TGTGCCAGCAGCTACCCTACCGTCCCCTTCGTGGGACCAGATACGCAGTATTTT,CASSYPTVPFVGPDTQYF
many,TRBJ2-5,TRBV5-1,.,TGCGCCAGCAGCTTGGACATCGGCCTTGCGGGGGAGACCCAGTACTTC,CASSLDIGLAGETQYF
.,TRBJ2-2,TRBV12-3/TRBV12-4,.,TGTGCCAGCAGGCGACAGGTCCAAAGGGAGCTGTTTTTT,CASRRQVQRELFF
few,TRBJ2-3,TRBV6-2/TRBV6-3,.,TGTGCCAGCAGTTACTCGAGAGGCGGCTACCTCATCACAGATACGCAGTATTTT,CASSYSRGGYLITDTQYF
many,TRBJ1-3,TRBV6-5,.,TGTGCCACCTCTACTTTGGGGTCCTCTGGAAACACCATATATTTT,CATSTLGSSGNTIYF
many,TRBJ1-5,TRBV5-5,.,TGTGCCAGCAGCTTGAACCCCCCGAGTGTTCAGCCCCAGCATTTT,CASSLNPPSVQPQHF
many,TRBJ1-5,TRBV27,.,TGTGCCAGCAGTCCCACCAGGGTCAATCAGCCCCAGCATTTT,CASSPTRVNQPQHF
many,TRBJ2-7,TRBV4-2,.,TGTGCCAGCAGCCAGGCAGGCTCCCTGATTAGCGAGCAGTACTTC,CASSQAGSLISEQYF
many,TRBJ2-3,TRBV4-3,TRBD2,TGCGCCAGCAGCCAAGAGGGGTACCGGGGGGCAGATACGCAGTATTTT,CASSQEGYRGADTQYF
many,TRBJ2-5,TRBV13,TRBD1,TGTGCCAGCAGCGGACCGGGACAGCAAGAGACCCAGTACTTC,CASSGPGQQETQYF
few,TRBJ1-5,TRBV12-3/TRBV12-4,.,TGTGCCAGCAGACGGGGGGGGGAAGGTCAGCCCCAGCATTTT,CASRRGGEGQPQHF
many,TRBJ2-5,TRBV7-6,TRBD2,TGTGCCAGCAGCCGCGGGGGGACCCTCCAAGAGACCCAGTACTTC,CASSRGGTLQETQYF
.,TRBJ1-6,TRBV5-1,.,TGCGCCAGCAGCTGGCGGGGGGGGATTTATAATTCACCCCTCCACTTT,CASSWRGGIYNSPLHF
many,TRBJ1-6,TRBV7-9,.,TGTGCCAGCAGCTTACAGGACTATAATTCACCCCTCCACTTT,CASSLQDYNSPLHF
.,TRBJ1-1,TRBV11-2,.,TGTGCCAGCAGGCCCGCGGGGGCTCGTGGCACTGAAGCTTTCTTT,CASRPAGARGTEAFF
.,TRBJ2-1,TRBV7-2,TRBD1,TGTGCCAGCAGCTTAGCGACCGGGACAGGGGAGCACAATGAGCAGTTCTTC,CASSLATGTGEHNEQFF
few,TRBJ2-1,TRBV5-3,.,TGTGCCAGAAGCTTGGGGTCTTTGAGGGTTTCCTACAATGAGCAGTTCTTC,CARSLGSLRVSYNEQFF
many,TRBJ1-2,TRBV7-2,.,TGTGCCAGCAGCCCAAGTTCCTATGGCTACACCTTC,CASSPSSYGYTF
many,TRBJ1-2,TRBV7-2,TRBD1,TGTGCCAGCAGCTTAGAAAGGTCGACAGGGGTGTCCGACACCTTC,CASSLERSTGVSDTF